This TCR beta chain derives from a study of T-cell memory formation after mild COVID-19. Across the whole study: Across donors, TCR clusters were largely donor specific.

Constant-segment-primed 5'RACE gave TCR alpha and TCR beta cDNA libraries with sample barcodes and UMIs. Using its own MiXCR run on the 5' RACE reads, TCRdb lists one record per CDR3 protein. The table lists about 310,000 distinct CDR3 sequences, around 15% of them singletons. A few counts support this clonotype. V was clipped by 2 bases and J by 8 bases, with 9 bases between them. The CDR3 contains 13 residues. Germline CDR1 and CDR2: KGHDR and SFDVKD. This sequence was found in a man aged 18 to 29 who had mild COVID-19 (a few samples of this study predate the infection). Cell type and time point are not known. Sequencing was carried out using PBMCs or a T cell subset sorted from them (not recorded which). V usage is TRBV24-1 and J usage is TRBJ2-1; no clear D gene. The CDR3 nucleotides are TGTGCCACCAGTGATTCGACGTGGGATGAGCAGTTCTTC. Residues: CATSDSTWDEQFF.